The next 22 T cell receptor beta chains were all read from a single sample in a study of cytotoxic CD8 clonotypes in ibrutinib-treated CLL. Here immunoSEQ multiplex PCR was the method, and the copy in TCRdb shows in-frame clones only, minus some. The sample shows 250,000 to 350,000 clones, approximately 76% of them seen only once. This sample comprised PBMCs, obtained at disease progression, from a patient treated with ibrutinib. The source of these receptors is a human donor with chronic lymphocytic leukemia.

The rearrangement joins TRBV4-1 to TRBJ2-7; 10 positions agree with TRBD1. The ends lost 1 base at V and 0 bases at J; junction bases unmatched: 3. Germline V gene sequence: CDR1 MGHRA, CDR2 YSYEKL. CDR3 size: 16 residues. The CDR3 sequence is CASSQGQGASSYEQYF. In nucleotides, the CDR3 is TGCGCCAGCAGCCAAGGACAGGGGGCCAGCTCCTACGAGCAGTACTTC.

This chain connects TRBV5-5 to TRBJ2-3; D unclear. Germline V gene sequence: CDR1 SGHKS, CDR2 YYEKEE (reference sequence). Trimming shortened V by 0 bases and J by 0 bases, and 8 bases separated the two germline ends. The CDR3 length is 15 residues. The DNA of the CDR3 is TGTGCCAGCAGCTTGGTTAGCAGAAGCACAGATACGCAGTATTTT. This codes for CASSLVSRSTDTQYF.

The chain employs TRBV2 and TRBJ1-2, with 7 positions matching TRBD1. V lost 7 bases and J lost 5; bases outside the gene matches: 10. CDR1 SNHLY and CDR2 FYNNEI come from the germline V gene. The length of the CDR3 is 14 residues. The CDR3 here is CASIDFRDSYGYTF. In nucleotides, the CDR3 is TGTGCCAGCATTGATTTCCGGGACAGTTATGGCTACACCTTC.

The chain links TRBV27 to TRBJ2-3, with D tentatively TRBD1 (6 bases). Looked up from germline, CDR1 is MNHEY and CDR2 is SMNVEV (reference sequence). The CDR3 has 16 amino acids. With 6 bases removed from V and 5 bases from J, the gap between germline ends came to 21 bases. CDR3 in DNA: TGTGCCAGCAGGTCCTTTATCTGGGGACACAGAGATACGCAGTATTTT. This gives the protein CASRSFIWGHRDTQYF.

The V and J genes are TRBV6-5 and TRBJ1-3; a weak D match, TRBD1 (6 bases). CDR3 size: 15 residues. V shed 2 bases and J shed 2 bases, with 10 bases lying between them. Germline V CDR1 and CDR2: MNHEY, SVGAGI. This chain's CDR3 is CASSYQGPAGNTIYF. For the CDR3, the DNA is TGTGCCAGCAGTTACCAGGGGCCGGCTGGAAACACCATATATTTT.

The chain has TRBV28 and TRBJ1-1; D unresolved. The V gene lost 3 bases and the J gene lost 1 base, with 3 bases spanning the gap. Germline CDR1 MDHEN, CDR2 SYDVKM. This CDR3 region has 12 residues. The CDR3 region is CASSFGNTEAFF. As DNA, the CDR3 is TGTGCCAGCAGTTTTGGGAACACTGAAGCTTTCTTT.

V gene TRBV7-9 combines with J gene TRBJ2-2, with TRBD1 as a possible D gene (6 bases). Germline V CDR1 and CDR2: SEHNR, FQNEAQ (reference sequence). This CDR3 comprises 16 residues. The V and J ends lost 1 base and 4 bases respectively, with 13 bases between them. The CDR3 DNA follows: TGTGCCAGCAGCTTAGTAACAGGGAAAGGCACCGGGGAGCTGTTTTTT. Encoded protein: CASSLVTGKGTGELFF.

This clone turned up a few times. V gene TRBV7-2 combines with J gene TRBJ2-7; D gene uncertain. CDR1 SGHTA and CDR2 FQGNSA come from the germline V gene. Trimming stripped 3 bases from V and 0 bases from J, with 6 bases between. The CDR3 contains 13 residues. The CDR3 DNA is TGTGCCAGCAGCTTCTCCCCCTCCTACGAGCAGTACTTC. Translated, it gives CASSFSPSYEQYF.

J is TRBJ1-2 and V is TRBV5-1; TRBD1 might be the D (6 bases). CDR3 length: 14 residues. Per the germline V gene, CDR1 is SGHRS and CDR2 is YFSETQ. V was trimmed by 4 bases and J by 4 bases, leaving 14 bases between them. For the CDR3, the DNA is TGCGCCAGCAGCGTGGTTAGGGGGAGCTATGGCTACACCTTC. The encoded protein is CASSVVRGSYGYTF.

The V gene is TRBV28, the J gene TRBJ2-7, with 12 bases aligning to TRBD2. V gave up 4 bases and J gave up 2 bases; unmatched junction bases: 3. The germline CDR1 and CDR2 sequences are MDHEN and SYDVKM. The CDR3 has 15 amino acids. The CDR3 nucleotides are TGTGCCAGCAGTTCCCGGACTAGCGGGACCTACGAGCAGTACTTC. This translates into CASSSRTSGTYEQYF.

V is TRBV15 and J is TRBJ2-6, with D hard to call. The CDR3 loop spans 15 amino acids. Trimming took 1 base from V and 0 from J, leaving 4 bases between them. Germline assignment: CDR1 LNHNV and CDR2 YYDKDF (reference sequence). Here the CDR3 DNA reads TGTGCCACCAGCAGAGTTCCCTCTGGGGCCAACGTCCTGACTTTC. Translated, it gives CATSRVPSGANVLTF.

Only a few counts were recorded for this clone. The V and J genes are TRBV7-2 and TRBJ1-4; D is undetermined. The CDR3 extends over 15 amino acids. Germline V gene sequence: CDR1 SGHTA, CDR2 FQGNSA. Trimming took 4 bases from V and 6 from J, leaving 15 bases between them. The CDR3 here is CASSSGYSLYEKLFF. CDR3 coding DNA: TGTGCCAGCAGCTCCGGCTACAGCTTATATGAAAAACTGTTTTTT.

This clone showed up just a few times. The chain recombines TRBV4-1 with TRBJ2-7; D is uncertain. The germline CDR1 and CDR2 sequences are MGHRA and YSYEKL. CDR3 length: 11 residues. V gave up 5 bases and J gave up 5 bases, with 7 bases separating them. The CDR3 DNA reads as TGCGCCAGCAGCGGGGTTGACGAGCAGTACTTC. This translates into CASSGVDEQYF.

This chain connects TRBV9 to TRBJ2-2; no reliable D call. Trimming left V 4 bases short and J 6 bases short, with 4 bases between. The CDR3 sequence is 11 residues long. Germline CDR1 reads SGDLS; CDR2 reads YYNGEE. The CDR3 nucleotides read TGTGCCAGCAGCATCCCCGGGGAGCTGTTTTTT. The encoded protein is CASSIPGELFF. Based on the CDR3 plus reference TRBV9 and TRBJ2-2, the full variable domain is DSGVTQTPKHLITATGQRVTLRCSPRSGDLSVYWYQQSLDQGLQFLIQYYNGEERAKGNILERFSAQQFPDLHSELNLSSLELGDSALYFCASSIPGELFFGEGSRLTVL.

This chain uses TRBV7-9 with TRBJ2-3; D not certain. CDR3 length equals 13 residues. The germline gives CDR1 SEHNR, CDR2 FQNEAQ (reference sequence). V gave up 1 base and J gave up 5 bases, with 7 bases separating them. The CDR3 region is CASSLVPEDTQYF. CDR3 sequence (DNA): TGTGCCAGCAGCTTAGTCCCCGAAGATACGCAGTATTTT.

This rearrangement joins TRBV7-8 to TRBJ1-2; D ambiguous. V dropped 5 bases and J dropped 4 bases, with 17 bases sitting between them. This CDR3 is 15 amino acids long. Germline V gives CDR1 SGHVS, CDR2 FQNEAQ. The CDR3 reads CASSRRGGSSYGYTF. Here the CDR3 DNA reads TGTGCCAGCAGCCGACGTGGAGGGAGCAGCTATGGCTACACCTTC.

In this sample, this clone turned up a few times. This rearrangement joins TRBV11-2 to TRBJ1-1; D remains unclear. The CDR3 is 13 amino acids. Trimming pared 1 base from V and 4 bases from J, leaving 7 bases between. The V gene's germline CDR1 is SGHAT and CDR2 FQNNGV. CDR3 bases: TGTGCCAGCAGCTTAGGGATCGGCACTGAAGCTTTCTTT. Its protein product is CASSLGIGTEAFF.

This sequence joins TRBV28 and TRBJ2-7; a possible D gene is TRBD2 (6 bases). This CDR3 is 14 amino acids long. V lost 4 bases and J 5 bases, leaving 15 bases between the germline ends. Germline V gene data show CDR1 as MDHEN and CDR2 as SYDVKM. CDR3 bases: TGTGCCAGCAGTTCCCGGTGGAGGGCGGACGAGCAGTACTTC. Residues: CASSSRWRADEQYF.

This clone has just one count. The J gene is TRBJ2-5, the V gene TRBV19; 8 positions match TRBD2. The length of the CDR3 is 13 residues. CDR1 is LNHDA and CDR2 is SQIVND in the germline V gene (reference sequence). V trimming: 6 bases; J trimming: 2 bases; junction bases outside the gene matches: 2. This CDR3 reads CASRGLDQETQYF. CDR3 in DNA: TGTGCCAGTAGGGGACTAGATCAAGAGACCCAGTACTTC.

The J gene is TRBJ1-4, the V gene TRBV9; TRBD1 might be the D (6 bases). Germline V lookup: CDR1 SGDLS, CDR2 YYNGEE. Trimming cost V 3 bases and J 3 bases, with 12 bases left between them. This CDR3 has 15 amino acids. CDR3 in DNA: TGTGCCAGCAGCGCATCAGGGGCCTCTAATGAAAAACTGTTTTTT. Protein product: CASSASGASNEKLFF.

The chain has TRBV6-5 and TRBJ2-7; 7 bases are shared with TRBD1. The CDR3 runs to 15 residues. Germline loops: CDR1 MNHEY, CDR2 SVGAGI. The junction had 10 bases not matched to a gene; V was cut back by 2 bases and J by 6 bases. In DNA, the CDR3 is TGTGCCAGCAGTTACCGAAGCGCGACAGGGACCGAGCAGTACTTC. Its protein product is CASSYRSATGTEQYF.

Only one count was recorded for this clone. The rearrangement joins TRBV14 to TRBJ2-1; 9 bases map to TRBD2. V was pared by 4 bases and J by 5 bases, with 6 bases of the junction left unmatched. The CDR3 runs to 15 residues. Germline CDR1 is SGHDN and CDR2 is FVKESK. CDR3: CASSPPGLADNEQFF. CDR3 nucleotide sequence: TGTGCCAGCAGCCCACCGGGACTAGCTGACAATGAGCAGTTCTTC.